The clone carrying this T cell receptor beta chain was seen only a few times. The data belong to a study of blood T cell repertoires in COVID-19. Study background: Acute and convalescent COVID-19 specimens originated in the United States, Italy and Spain. Sources were T cells, B-cell-depleted T cells, or PBMCs; the material itself was cDNA or gDNA.

Authors' processing steps: Estimates of nucleated cell counts were drawn from the amplification of reference gene primers. Profiling relied on immunoSEQ multiplex PCR, and the TCRdb table lists in-frame clones only, not all of them. V and J calls and clone size are as listed in that table; D and trimming were resolved from the DNA. This table holds 200,000 or so clones, 80% to 90% found once. The TCR originated in a human donor with active or convalescent COVID-19. The donor label of this sample is uncertain. The sequencing input was peripheral blood.

The DNA for the CDR3 is TGTGCCAGCTCACCACCGGGCAGCCCCTCTGGAAACACCATATATTTT. Its protein product is CASSPPGSPSGNTIYF. The V gene is TRBV18, the J gene TRBJ1-3; D remains unclear. Germline CDR1 and CDR2: KGHSH and LQKENI. The CDR3 length is 16 residues. V shed 0 bases and J shed 0 bases, with 9 bases lying between them.